This entry describes one T cell receptor (beta chain). In the authors' methods: Scientists estimated how many nucleated cells there were by amplifying reference gene primers. Only in-frame clones appear in the TCRdb table, and some are missing; sequencing was by immunoSEQ multiplex PCR. From that table come the V and J calls and clone size; the DNA was used to work out D and trimming. The sample consists of just under 50,000 clones, 86% of them appearing once. This record belongs to a study of blood T cell repertoires in COVID-19. Study context: Samples of COVID-19 (acute and convalescent) were obtained from the United States, Italy and Spain. T cells, B-cell-depleted T cells, or PBMCs supplied cDNA or gDNA.

Trimming left V 0 bases short and J 6 bases short, with 5 bases between. Germline lookup yields CDR1 MGHRA and CDR2 YSYEKL. The CDR3 consists of 13 residues. Input material: peripheral blood. The receptor was isolated from a human donor in a cohort sampled during active COVID-19. The chain is built from TRBV4-1 and TRBJ2-2; D not resolved. This CDR3 reads CASSQEYSGELFF. CDR3 DNA: TGCGCCAGCAGCCAAGAATACTCCGGGGAGCTGTTTTTT.